These 10 T cell receptor beta chains originate from one sample sequenced in a study of response to subunit inactivated influenza vaccine. TCRdb re-called the RT-PCR reads with MiXCR, one entry per CDR3 protein. The table lists 150,000 to 200,000 distinct CDR3 sequences, roughly 10% of them singletons, with roughly 36% in the top ten. Material: CD8+ T cells sorted from PBMCs, obtained approximately 25 months after vaccination. These receptors were collected from a man between 50 and 75 years old who received an inactivated influenza vaccine.

This chain links TRBV6-1 with TRBJ2-1; weak D call: TRBD2 (6 bases). Between the trimmed V and J ends, which lost 3 bases and 11 bases, there was a span of 14 bases. The CDR3 has 13 residues. From germline, CDR1 is MNHNS and CDR2 SASEGT. The CDR3 region is CASSDGVGTQQFF. The CDR3, as DNA: TGTGCCAGCAGTGACGGGGTAGGGACTCAGCAGTTCTTC.

For this clonotype: The junction and the germline gene differ at one end; a read error may be behind it. The CDR3 DNA follows: TGTTCCAGCAGCTTAGCGCACGGAACCGCCCCCTACGAGCAGTACTTC. This gives the protein CSSSLAHGTAPYEQYF. The V and J genes are TRBV7-9 and TRBJ2-7; D might be TRBD2 (5 bases). Looked up from germline, CDR1 is SEHNR and CDR2 is FQNEAQ (reference sequence). The CDR3 is 16 amino acids.

This chain links TRBV27 with TRBJ2-1; TRBD1 matches at 8 bases. The CDR3 is made up of 13 amino acids. J gave up 4 bases and V 8 bases, and 4 bases lay outside the gene matches. Germline V gene data show CDR1 as MNHEY and CDR2 as SMNVEV (reference sequence). For the CDR3, the DNA is TGTGCCAGCTGCCGGACAGGGTACAATGAGCAGTTCTTC. It is translated as CASCRTGYNEQFF.

In its sample, this clonotype was seen many times. The chain is built from TRBV25-1 and TRBJ2-2, with a possible D match to TRBD2 (5 bases). V gave up 3 bases and J gave up 5 bases, with 16 bases separating them. CDR1 is MGHDK and CDR2 is SYGVNS in the germline V gene. The CDR3 runs to 16 residues. The chain's CDR3 is CASSDPASSGTGELFF. The CDR3 DNA follows: TGTGCCAGCAGTGATCCTGCGTCGTCGGGAACCGGGGAGCTGTTTTTT.

This clonotype was observed a few times. This rearrangement joins TRBV5-1 to TRBJ2-7; TRBD2 matches at 10 bases. Germline V gene sequence: CDR1 SGHRS, CDR2 YFSETQ. Losses at the gene ends were 0 bases for V and 3 bases for J; bases not matched to a gene: 9. The CDR3 sequence is 17 residues long. CDR3 sequence reads: CASSLEASGGPYYEQYF. DNA of the CDR3: TGCGCCAGCAGCTTGGAGGCTAGCGGGGGCCCTTACTACGAGCAGTACTTC.

The chain recombines TRBV7-3 with TRBJ2-2; D unresolved. The CDR3 sequence is 15 residues long. The ends were cut back, 4 bases at V and 1 base at J, with 10 bases in the middle. Germline values: CDR1 SGHTA, CDR2 FQGTGA. CDR3: CASSSLPGNTGELFF. Here the CDR3 DNA reads TGTGCCAGCAGCTCCTTACCAGGGAACACCGGGGAGCTGTTTTTT.

The rearrangement links TRBV10-3 to TRBJ2-7, with no clear D. V was clipped by 2 bases and J by 7 bases, with 18 bases between them. The CDR3 is 15 residues long. CDR1 and CDR2 (germline): ENHRY, SYGVKD. The CDR3 here is CAISEKTGSSEEQYF. CDR3 sequence (DNA): TGTGCCATCAGTGAGAAAACCGGGTCATCGGAAGAGCAGTACTTC.

This clonotype was recorded at least ten times. V and J are TRBV9 and TRBJ2-5, with TRBD2 identical over 7 bases. In germline, CDR1 is SGDLS, CDR2 YYNGEE. V lost 3 bases, J lost 2 bases, and 4 bases stayed unmatched. The CDR3 consists of 14 residues. The chain's CDR3 is CASSGSGVQETQYF. CDR3 bases: TGTGCCAGCAGCGGAAGCGGGGTACAAGAGACCCAGTACTTC. Complete variable domain (other parts from reference TRBV9 and TRBJ2-5): DSGVTQTPKHLITATGQRVTLRCSPRSGDLSVYWYQQSLDQGLQFLIQYYNGEERAKGNILERFSAQQFPDLHSELNLSSLELGDSALYFCASSGSGVQETQYFGPGTRLLVL.

This chain uses TRBV24-1 with TRBJ1-1, with D maybe TRBD1 (5 bases). Per the germline V gene, CDR1 is KGHDR and CDR2 is SFDVKD. Trimming pared 0 bases from V and 9 bases from J, leaving 13 bases between. The CDR3 extends over 14 amino acids. Written as DNA, the CDR3 is TGTGCCACCAGTGATTTGCAAACAGGTAGTCAAGCTTTCTTT. Protein: CATSDLQTGSQAFF.

This clonotype was recorded a few times. The chain combines TRBV4-3 with TRBJ2-7; 9 nucleotides line up with TRBD2. Trimming removed 0 bases from V and 9 bases from J; junction bases left unmatched: 9. CDR1 and CDR2 (germline): LGHNA, YSLEER. This CDR3 comprises 15 residues. The CDR3 sequence: CASSQDMASGNRQYF. The CDR3 region has the DNA TGCGCCAGCAGCCAAGATATGGCTAGCGGGAACAGGCAGTACTTC.